This T cell receptor beta chain was identified during a study of T-cell reconstitution after alpha-beta-depleted transplantation in children. Unique molecular identifiers were built into the TCRbeta library. Each CDR3 protein gets one entry after TCRdb re-called the PCR reads with MiXCR. The data hold 600,000 to 700,000 distinct CDR3 sequences, with approximately 17% observed a single time. Looked up from germline, CDR1 is SGHRS and CDR2 is YFSETQ. CDR3 size: 13 residues. Trimming took 6 bases from V and 4 from J, leaving 13 bases between them. This clonotype was counted ten times or more. This chain links TRBV5-1 with TRBJ2-5, with D perhaps TRBD2 (5 bases). This TCR was sampled from a human donor who donated a stem cell graft to a child with acute myeloid leukemia. Sequencing was performed on PBMCs from the stem cell graft donor, taken from the stem cell graft. CDR3 loop: CASNDGGRETQYF. The CDR3 DNA sequence: TGCGCCAGCAACGACGGAGGTAGAGAGACCCAGTACTTC.